This T cell receptor (beta chain) was identified during a study of CD8+ T cells in alopecia areata. Study as a whole: Treated patients swallowed 5 to 10 mg of oral tofacitinib twice daily. The study, taken as a whole, reports: Mice showed clearer TCR sharing than patients did, a gap that was possibly HLA-related. Normal skin's resident alphabeta T cells are also sequenced in scalp samples.

Separation by sorting yielded CD4+ and CD8+ T cells from PBMCs. Germline V CDR1 and CDR2: SGDLS, YYNGEE. The V gene end was trimmed by 3 bases and the J gene end by 1 base; junction bases not matched to a gene: 3. CDR3 length equals 14 residues. Comments on this clone: Its matching antigen is unknown.

cDNA serving as the sequencing template came from extracted, reverse transcribed RNA. Clones were read by immunoSEQ multiplex PCR, and TCRdb kept only the in-frame ones, dropping some. The sample lists around 140,000 clones, more than 75% occurring once. The clonotype comes from a human donor with alopecia areata. Sequencing was performed on CD8+ T cells sorted from blood, taken at week 0. The gene calls are TRBV9 and TRBJ2-5; 7 positions agree with TRBD1. CDR3 sequence reads: CASSAGDSQETQYF. The CDR3 nucleotides are TGTGCCAGCAGCGCTGGGGACAGCCAAGAGACCCAGTACTTC.